The rows below give T cell receptor beta chains drawn from one sample of a study of CD8 T cells in Susac syndrome. TCRdb re-called the immunoSEQ multiplex PCR reads through MiXCR, storing one row per CDR3 protein. Found here are fewer than 100,000 distinct CDR3 sequences, more than 85% of them singletons; the top ten hold around 0.49%. Sequencing input: CD8+ T cells from PBMCs. All receptors derive from a human donor with multiple sclerosis. CDR3s include the opening cysteine and the closing phenylalanine or tryptophan. The D gene is left open where the match is weak. Clone size is not always given. Where it is, it says once, few, many or a class for expanded clones.

size: NA; J: TRBJ1-5; V: TRBV20-1; D: NA; CDR3: CSASEGFDSNQPQHF; DNA: TGCAGTGCTAGTGAAGGCTTTGATAGCAATCAGCCCCAGCATTTT
size: NA; J: TRBJ1-4; V: TRBV28; D: TRBD1; CDR3: CASSRTGGWTNEKLFF; DNA: TGTGCCAGCAGTAGAACAGGGGGTTGGACTAATGAAAAACTGTTTTTT
size: NA; J: TRBJ2-1; V: TRBV5-6; D: NA; CDR3: CASSLEREPYTEQFF; DNA: TGTGCCAGCAGCTTGGAACGGGAACCCTACACTGAGCAGTTCTTC
size: NA; J: TRBJ2-2; V: TRBV4-1; D: NA; CDR3: CASSQGSGTGELFF; DNA: TGCGCCAGCAGCCAAGGTTCCGGGACCGGGGAGCTGTTTTTT
size: few; J: TRBJ2-1; V: TRBV29-1; D: TRBD2; CDR3: CSVEAGDSTVRQFF; DNA: TGCAGCGTAGAAGCGGGGGATAGTACCGTTAGGCAGTTCTTC
size: NA; J: TRBJ1-2; V: TRBV3-1; D: NA; CDR3: CASSQTRGGYTF; DNA: TGTGCCAGCAGCCAAACCAGGGGTGGCTACACCTTC
size: NA; J: TRBJ1-1; V: TRBV30; D: TRBD1; CDR3: CAWGQDLNTEAFF; DNA: TGTGCCTGGGGACAGGACTTGAACACTGAAGCTTTCTTT
size: NA; J: TRBJ2-7; V: TRBV4-3; D: NA; CDR3: CASSPTTGNDEQYF; DNA: TGCGCCAGCAGCCCGACAACAGGGAACGACGAGCAGTACTTC
size: NA; J: TRBJ1-2; V: TRBV30; D: NA; CDR3: CAWSQNNYGYTF; DNA: TGTGCCTGGAGTCAGAATAACTATGGCTACACCTTC
size: NA; J: TRBJ2-1; V: TRBV12-3/TRBV12-4; D: NA; CDR3: CASSFGDNEQFF; DNA: TGTGCCAGCAGTTTTGGGGACAATGAGCAGTTCTTC
size: NA; J: TRBJ2-3; V: TRBV10-3; D: TRBD2; CDR3: CAISDTSGSKADTQYF; DNA: TGTGCCATCAGTGATACTAGCGGGAGTAAGGCAGATACGCAGTATTTT
size: NA; J: TRBJ2-7; V: TRBV7-6; D: TRBD1; CDR3: CASSSRTGLTYEQYF; DNA: TGTGCCAGCAGCTCCCGGACAGGGCTTACCTACGAGCAGTACTTC
size: NA; J: TRBJ2-2; V: TRBV6-6; D: NA; CDR3: CASSYPGSQGGELFF; DNA: TGTGCCAGCAGTTACCCCGGGTCTCAAGGGGGGGAGCTGTTTTTT
size: NA; J: TRBJ2-3; V: TRBV9; D: NA; CDR3: CASSPRRFVTDTQYF; DNA: TGTGCCAGCAGCCCTCGACGGTTTGTCACAGATACGCAGTATTTT
size: NA; J: TRBJ1-6; V: TRBV5-8; D: TRBD1; CDR3: CASSLDRGNSPLHF; DNA: TGTGCCAGCAGCTTAGACAGGGGAAATTCACCCCTCCACTTT
size: NA; J: TRBJ1-1; V: TRBV12-3/TRBV12-4; D: NA; CDR3: CASSLRQNTEAFF; DNA: TGTGCCAGCAGTTTGAGGCAGAACACTGAAGCTTTCTTT
size: NA; J: TRBJ1-1; V: TRBV5-4; D: NA; CDR3: CASSPTMGDTEAFF; DNA: TGTGCCAGCAGCCCGACCATGGGGGACACTGAAGCTTTCTTT
size: once; J: TRBJ1-2; V: TRBV24-1; D: TRBD1; CDR3: CATFIWTGLGGYTF; DNA: TGTGCCACGTTCATATGGACAGGGCTTGGTGGCTACACCTTC
size: NA; J: TRBJ2-7; V: TRBV7-2; D: TRBD1; CDR3: CASSPSTGDLRHEQYF; DNA: TGTGCCAGCAGCCCATCAACAGGGGACCTACGTCACGAGCAGTACTTC
size: NA; J: TRBJ2-1; V: TRBV5-5; D: NA; CDR3: CASSLYGRADNEQFF; DNA: TGTGCCAGCAGCTTGTATGGCAGGGCGGACAATGAGCAGTTCTTC
size: once; J: TRBJ2-7; V: TRBV27; D: NA; CDR3: CASSLSGRYEQYF; DNA: TGTGCCAGCAGTTTATCGGGGAGGTACGAGCAGTACTTC
size: NA; J: TRBJ1-6; V: TRBV27; D: NA; CDR3: CATQERGNSPLHF; DNA: TGTGCCACTCAGGAGCGAGGTAATTCACCCCTCCACTTT